The 26 T cell receptor beta chains in this list originate from one sample, sequenced in a study of CD8 T cells in ankylosing spondylitis. TCRdb fed the 5' RACE reads into MiXCR, producing one record per CDR3 protein. This table has more than 150,000 distinct CDR3 sequences, around a sixth appearing once. Sequenced sample: blood, either unsorted or a sorted T cell fraction (not recorded which). All receptors come from a male donor aged 5-30 years with ankylosing spondylitis or in good health (not recorded which).

This clonotype was seen many times. The chain uses TRBV12-3 or TRBV12-4 and TRBJ2-5, with D unclear. Trimming removed 5 bases from V and 5 bases from J, with 15 bases in between. This CDR3 region has 14 residues. CDR3 sequence reads: CASSPRAVWETQYF. The CDR3, as DNA: TGTGCCAGCAGTCCCCGGGCGGTGTGGGAGACCCAGTACTTC.

This clonotype occurred many times. This chain links TRBV27 with TRBJ2-7; D perhaps matches TRBD2 (5 bases). Germline CDR1 MNHEY, CDR2 SMNVEV (reference sequence). There are 13 residues in the CDR3. V lost 3 bases and J lost 3, with 9 bases in between. CDR3 nucleotide sequence: TGTGCCAGCAGTTTCATCCGGGGCTACGAGCAGTACGTC. Its protein product is CASSFIRGYEQYV.

The J gene is TRBJ1-2, the V gene TRBV10-2, with a weak D call TRBD1 (6 bases). CDR3 length: 12 residues. V was shortened by 7 bases and J by 5 bases, with 11 bases between the two germline ends. Germline V lookup: CDR1 WSHSY, CDR2 SAAADI. CDR3 residues: CASMSRGYGYTF. Here the CDR3 DNA reads TGCGCCAGCATGAGCAGGGGTTATGGCTACACCTTC.

This clonotype was seen only a few times. V gene TRBV14 combines with J gene TRBJ2-1; D is unresolved. Trimming took off 1 base at V and 6 bases at J, with 4 bases between the two ends. The CDR3 sequence is 12 residues long. Germline CDR1 is SGHDN and CDR2 is FVKESK. The CDR3 region is CASSQAVNEQFF. DNA for the CDR3: TGTGCCAGCAGCCAAGCGGTCAATGAGCAGTTCTTC.

This rearrangement joins TRBV10-3 to TRBJ2-7; D gene ambiguous. Trimming stripped 1 base from V and 4 bases from J, with 11 bases between. CDR1 and CDR2 from the germline V gene are ENHRY and SYGVKD. This CDR3 region has 14 residues. DNA of the CDR3: TGTGCCATCAGTGAGTTGGCGGAGTCATACGAGCAGTACGTC. It encodes CAISELAESYEQYV.

The sample holds many counts of this clonotype. This rearrangement joins TRBV12-3 or TRBV12-4 to TRBJ1-6; D not resolved. V was trimmed by 6 bases and J by 6 bases, leaving 9 bases between them. This CDR3 comprises 13 residues. The CDR3 protein is CASRGQINSPLHF. The CDR3 nucleotides are TGTGCCAGCAGAGGGCAGATTAATTCACCCCTCCACTTT.

Many counts were recorded for this clonotype. The chain employs TRBV29-1 and TRBJ2-3, with 9 positions matching TRBD2. Germline assignment: CDR1 SQVTM and CDR2 ANQGSEA. V shed 7 bases and J 2 bases; nucleotides not matched to a gene: 7. The CDR3 sequence is 14 residues long. CDR3 region: CSGASGTNTDTQYF. CDR3 nucleotides: TGCAGCGGGGCTAGCGGGACAAACACAGATACGCAGTATTTT.

This clonotype has ten or more counts. J is TRBJ2-7 and V is TRBV6-5; 8 nucleotides agree with TRBD1. The CDR3 has 16 amino acids. J lost 4 bases, V lost 0 bases, and 8 bases had no gene match. The V gene's germline CDR1 is MNHEY and CDR2 SVGAGI. The CDR3 sequence is CASSYSWDRTFYEQYF. CDR3 nucleotide sequence: TGTGCCAGCAGTTACTCGTGGGACAGGACTTTTTACGAGCAGTACTTC.

At least ten counts were recorded for this clonotype. The chain recombines TRBV20-1 with TRBJ2-5; 11 bases map to TRBD2. The CDR3 is made up of 13 amino acids. The V gene end was trimmed by 6 bases and the J gene end by 5 bases; junction bases not matched to a gene: 5. CDR1 and CDR2 (germline): DFQATT, SNEGSKA (reference sequence). CDR3 DNA sequence: TGCAGTGCGCCTTCTAGCGGGAGGGAGACCCAGTACTTC. The encoded protein is CSAPSSGRETQYF.

This clonotype was observed many times. The chain carries TRBV27 and TRBJ1-6; the match to TRBD1 covers 10 bases. V was pared by 3 bases and J by 9 bases, with 5 bases of the junction left unmatched. Germline V gene lookup returns CDR1 MNHEY and CDR2 SMNVEV (reference sequence). The CDR3 extends over 15 amino acids. CDR3 loop: CASSFSRTGGSPLHF. CDR3 in DNA: TGTGCCAGCAGTTTTTCCCGGACAGGGGGTTCACCCCTCCACTTT.

In regard to this clonotype: The germline gene is not matched at one end of the junction; a read error may be the cause. This rearrangement joins TRBV27 to TRBJ1-5, with D tentatively TRBD1 (5 bases). CDR3 length equals 12 residues. The germline gives CDR1 MNHEY, CDR2 SMNVEV (reference sequence). CDR3 DNA sequence: TGTGCCACAGGGAGGGCGAATCAGCCGCAGCATTTT. Protein sequence: CATGRANQPQHF.

This clonotype has at least ten counts. The chain links TRBV7-6 to TRBJ2-3, with TRBD1 identical over 8 bases. There are 16 residues in the CDR3. The germline V gene has CDR1 SGHVS and CDR2 FNYEAQ. V lost 3 bases to trimming and J lost 0 bases; unmatched junction nucleotides: 5. The CDR3 coding sequence is TGTGCCAGCAGCTTGAGAGGACAGGGAAGCACAGATACGCAGTATTTT. The encoded protein is CASSLRGQGSTDTQYF. Complete variable domain (other parts from reference TRBV7-6 and TRBJ2-3): GAGVSQSPRYKVTKRGQDVALRCDPISGHVSLYWYRQALGQGPEFLTYFNYEAQQDKSGLPNDRFSAERPEGSISTLTIQRTEQRDSAMYRCASSLRGQGSTDTQYFGPGTRLTVL.

This clonotype showed up many times. The chain has TRBV12-3 or TRBV12-4 and TRBJ2-1; D is unclear. V was cut by 5 bases and J by 0 bases, with 11 bases left in between. This CDR3 has 15 amino acids. DNA of the CDR3: TGTGCCAGCAGTCCGTCGACGGTCTCCTACAATGAGCAGTTCTTC. Its protein is CASSPSTVSYNEQFF.

The sample holds many counts of this clonotype. This CDR3 is CSVGLWRGNQETQYF. DNA for the CDR3: TGCAGCGTTGGTCTCTGGCGGGGGAACCAAGAGACCCAGTACTTC. The V call is TRBV29-1, the J call TRBJ2-5, with TRBD2 matching 7 bases. The junction had 8 bases not matched to a gene; V was cut back by 4 bases and J by 0 bases. The CDR3 is made up of 15 amino acids. Per the germline V gene, CDR1 is SQVTM and CDR2 is ANQGSEA.

The V and J genes are TRBV18 and TRBJ2-1, with D possibly TRBD2 on 6 matching bases. CDR3 length equals 16 residues. The germline CDR1 and CDR2 sequences are KGHSH and LQKENI. V lost 4 bases, J lost 6 bases, and 19 bases lay in between. The CDR3 nucleotides read TGTGCCAGCTCACTCACGGAGGGTCTGCGTTTCAATGAGCAGTTCTTC. Translating gives CASSLTEGLRFNEQFF. The complete variable domain, with remaining parts taken from reference TRBV18 and TRBJ2-1, reads NAGVMQNPRHLVRRRGQEARLRCSPMKGHSHVYWYRQLPEEGLKFMVYLQKENIIDESGMPKERFSAEFPKEGPSILRIQQVVRGDSAAYFCASSLTEGLRFNEQFFGPGTRLTVL.

This clonotype has a single count. V usage is TRBV7-2 and J usage is TRBJ2-7, with a possible D match to TRBD1 (5 bases). V was trimmed by 5 bases and J by 4 bases, leaving 15 bases between them. The CDR3 has 14 amino acids. CDR1 and CDR2 (germline): SGHTA, FQGNSA. Here the CDR3 DNA reads TGTGCCAGCAGCCCACTCGCAGGGATTTACGAGCAGTACGTC. It encodes CASSPLAGIYEQYV.

The chain is built from TRBV10-2 and TRBJ2-1; TRBD2 agrees at 7 bases. Germline V gene lookup returns CDR1 WSHSY and CDR2 SAAADI. The CDR3 consists of 14 residues. Trimming took 7 bases from V and 4 from J; bases not matched to a gene: 7. As DNA, the CDR3 is TGCGCCAGCATGGGGCTAGCGGCATACAATGAGCAGTTCTTC. Protein sequence: CASMGLAAYNEQFF.

This clonotype was seen at least ten times. V and J are TRBV29-1 and TRBJ2-7; 9 bases align to TRBD1. The CDR3 contains 14 residues. The junction had 7 bases not matched to a gene; V was cut back by 7 bases and J by 0 bases. The germline V gene encodes CDR1 SQVTM and CDR2 ANQGSEA. The CDR3 region is CSASGQGSSYEQYF. The CDR3 DNA follows: TGCAGCGCTTCGGGACAGGGTTCCTCCTACGAGCAGTACTTC.

V gene TRBV20-1 combines with J gene TRBJ1-1, with D unresolved. This CDR3 has 14 residues. Germline V gene sequence: CDR1 DFQATT, CDR2 SNEGSKA (reference sequence). V gave up 0 bases and J gave up 1 base, with 9 bases separating them. As DNA, the CDR3 is TGCAGTGCTAGAGATTTTCGTGGGAACACTGAAGCTTTCTTT. Protein: CSARDFRGNTEAFF.

There are many counts of this clonotype. The CDR3 bases are TGTGCCAGCAGTTGGTGGGGGTTCGCCGGGGAGCTGTTTTTT. It encodes CASSWWGFAGELFF. This rearrangement joins TRBV6-5 to TRBJ2-2; D is possibly TRBD1 or TRBD2 (5 bases each). V was cut by 4 bases and J by 6 bases, with 12 bases left in between. The CDR3 consists of 14 residues. Germline V gene sequence: CDR1 MNHEY, CDR2 SVGAGI.

This clonotype has ten or more counts. The chain employs TRBV13 and TRBJ2-5, with D hard to call. V was shortened by 1 base and J by 6 bases, with 6 bases between the two germline ends. The germline V gene encodes CDR1 PRHDT and CDR2 FYEKMQ (reference sequence). CDR3 size: 12 residues. The CDR3 loop is CASSLDPKTQYF. For the CDR3, the DNA is TGTGCCAGCAGCTTAGACCCCAAGACCCAGTACTTC.

Ten or more counts support this clonotype. The chain carries TRBV5-1 and TRBJ2-2, with 7 bases identical to TRBD1. From germline, CDR1 is SGHRS and CDR2 YFSETQ. The trim removed 1 base at V and 6 bases at J, leaving 6 bases unmatched. This CDR3 comprises 15 residues. DNA of the CDR3: TGCGCCAGCAGCTTGAACAGGGGAGAAGCCGGGGAGCTGTTTTTT. As protein: CASSLNRGEAGELFF.

This clonotype is medium-sized by share. The chain carries TRBV12-3 or TRBV12-4 and TRBJ2-3; D call uncertain. CDR3 length equals 15 residues. The ends were cut back, 5 bases at V and 1 base at J, with 13 bases in the middle. CDR3 amino acids: CASSIAADGTDTQYF. In nucleotides, the CDR3 is TGTGCCAGCAGTATTGCAGCAGACGGCACAGATACGCAGTATTTT.

This clonotype was recorded at least ten times. V and J are TRBV12-3 or TRBV12-4 and TRBJ1-1; D gene unclear. This CDR3 contains 15 residues. Trimming stripped 6 bases from V and 4 bases from J, with 18 bases between. This chain's CDR3 is CASSRRRVSITEAFF. CDR3 coding DNA: TGTGCCAGCAGCCGGAGGCGGGTCTCTATCACTGAAGCTTTCTTT.

The chain combines TRBV10-3 with TRBJ1-2; D not certain. This CDR3 has 13 amino acids. The germline V gene has CDR1 ENHRY and CDR2 SYGVKD. The germline V and J ends were trimmed by 2 bases and 7 bases, with 11 bases remaining between them. In DNA form, the CDR3 reads TGTGCCATCAGTGAGACGGACGTAGGTGGCTACACCTTC. Translating it yields CAISETDVGGYTF.

This clonotype showed up just a few times. This rearrangement joins TRBV18 to TRBJ1-1, with D possibly TRBD1 on 5 matching bases. Germline loops: CDR1 KGHSH, CDR2 LQKENI. The CDR3 covers 12 residues. The V gene lost 2 bases and the J gene lost 8 bases, with 9 bases spanning the gap. CDR3 nucleotides: TGTGCCAGCTCACCAAGGGACGGAGAAGCTTTCTTT. Protein sequence: CASSPRDGEAFF.